The present T cell receptor beta chain was sequenced within a study of cytomegalovirus exposure and HLA in healthy donors. About the study: Around 87 million unique TCRs, all from HLA-typed donors, were included in an early release of the data.

Study observations and caveats: When a later analysis compared HLA-associated TCR beta chains with equally common others, the HLA-associated chains turned out to be more clonally expanded and to have lower generation probabilities.

Primers included in the PCR were 60 Vbeta and 13 Jbeta primers. Sequencing was performed with immunoSEQ multiplex PCR; in TCRdb, only in-frame clones are kept and a portion is missing. The table includes about 160,000 clones, 75% to 85% detected once. Concerning this clone: The antigen is undetermined.

The sample taken for sequencing was PBMCs. The TCR comes from a man under 40 in good health and CMV-seronegative.

This chain's CDR3 is CAWSVLAGMTDTQYF. For the CDR3, the DNA is TGTGCCTGGAGTGTACTCGCGGGGATGACAGATACGCAGTATTTT. This chain joins TRBV30 and TRBJ2-3, with D tentatively TRBD2 (6 bases). V lost 0 bases and J 3 bases, leaving 13 bases between the germline ends. CDR1 GTSNPN and CDR2 SVGIG come from the germline V gene (reference sequence). CDR3 length: 15 amino acids.